This TCR beta chain originates from a study of Ad26.COV2.S vaccination and SARS-CoV-2 variants. Note on this clone: The antigen is unknown.

The study's findings and limits: Placebo and vaccine recipients had non-spike TCR breadth that was similar. Those who received the vaccine showed greater spike-specific TCR breadth than those given placebo. Total responses of T cells may have been underestimated by the analyses of TCR breadth and depth. Considerable breadth of spike-specific CD8+ and CD4+ T cell responses has reportedly been documented following vaccination.

The CDR3 consists of 15 residues. V shed 0 bases and J 4 bases; nucleotides not matched to a gene: 5. Germline values: CDR1 SGHTS, CDR2 YDEGEE. Libraries were prepared by immunoSEQ multiplex PCR; TCRdb keeps only in-frame clonotypes and omits some of them. The table includes roughly 150,000 clones, roughly 85% detected once. The starting material was peripheral blood, obtained after recovery from COVID-19. The TCR was taken from a human donor who had recovered from COVID-19. The V and J genes are TRBV5-8 and TRBJ2-5, with 8 nucleotides matching TRBD1. This chain's CDR3 is CASSLGRGRIETQYF. The CDR3 bases are TGTGCCAGCAGCTTGGGCAGGGGGCGGATAGAGACCCAGTACTTC.